The 26 T cell receptor beta chains presented below share a single source sample, sequenced in a study of patients and donors after allogeneic stem cell transplantation. One entry per CDR3 protein, called by TCRdb with MiXCR from the RT-PCR reads. Of 9,000 to 10,000 distinct CDR3 sequences listed, approximately 6% are singletons. The specimen sequenced was blood, either unsorted or a sorted T cell fraction (not recorded which). Every receptor here comes from a human donor who was either an allogeneic HSCT recipient or a stem cell or donor lymphocyte infusion donor (not recorded which). It is not recorded whose cells these are; they may come from a transplant donor.

There are a few counts of this clonotype. The rearrangement uses TRBV20-1 and TRBJ2-7; D is unresolved. CDR1 and CDR2 (germline): DFQATT, SNEGSKA (reference sequence). Trimming pared 5 bases from V and 4 bases from J, leaving 15 bases between. This CDR3 has 13 residues. The CDR3 sequence: CSAEIQGLYEQYF. CDR3 DNA: TGCAGTGCTGAAATCCAAGGATTGTACGAGCAGTACTTC.

This clonotype was found a few times. The genes are TRBV2 and TRBJ2-3, with 9 bases aligning to TRBD2. Germline assignment: CDR1 SNHLY and CDR2 FYNNEI. The CDR3 has 12 residues. The V and J ends lost 4 bases and 13 bases, in that order; junction bases with no gene match: 6. The CDR3 DNA follows: TGTGCCAGCAGTGCCGCGGGAGGGCCTAAGTATTTT. This gives the protein CASSAAGGPKYF.

This clonotype was counted many times. This rearrangement joins TRBV20-1 to TRBJ2-7, with 9 bases matching TRBD2. Germline V CDR1 and CDR2: DFQATT, SNEGSKA (reference sequence). This CDR3 has 15 residues. With 3 bases clipped from V and 0 bases from J, the junction kept 6 bases outside the gene matches. In DNA form, the CDR3 reads TGCAGTGCTAGGGGGCTAGCGGGACTCTCCTACGAGCAGTACTTC. This codes for CSARGLAGLSYEQYF.

This clonotype was detected ten times or more. The chain links TRBV20-1 to TRBJ1-1, with 7 bases lining up with TRBD1. V lost 5 bases and J lost 0; bases outside the gene matches: 3. The CDR3 extends over 13 amino acids. CDR1 and CDR2 from the germline V gene are DFQATT and SNEGSKA (reference sequence). CDR3 nucleotides: TGCAGTGCTTCCGGGACAGTGAACACTGAAGCTTTCTTT. The encoded protein is CSASGTVNTEAFF.

This clonotype was recorded a few times. The chain has TRBV6-5 and TRBJ2-1, with D perhaps TRBD2 (6 bases). This CDR3 region has 15 residues. CDR1 and CDR2 (germline): MNHEY, SVGAGI. V lost 5 bases and J lost 5, with 16 bases in between. The CDR3 nucleotides are TGTGCCAGCAGTCGTAACCGGGACTCAAACAATGAGCAGTTCTTC. Translation gives CASSRNRDSNNEQFF.

This clonotype qualifies as medium-sized. The chain carries TRBV6-2 or TRBV6-3 and TRBJ1-5; unclear D gene. Trimming left V 2 bases short and J 11 bases short, with 10 bases between. Germline CDR1 is MNHEY and CDR2 is SVGEGT. This CDR3 is built from 12 residues. DNA for the CDR3: TGTGCCAGCAGTTACGAGGGTCGCACCCAGCATTTT. Protein product: CASSYEGRTQHF.

This clonotype came up a few times. The gene calls are TRBV7-2 and TRBJ1-1; 8 bases agree with TRBD1. J was trimmed by 11 bases and V by 2 bases; bases with no gene match: 4. Germline CDR1 is SGHTA and CDR2 is FQGNSA. This CDR3 is built from 12 residues. CDR3 sequence: CASSLRAGGAFF. In DNA, the CDR3 is TGTGCCAGCAGCTTACGGGCAGGGGGCGCTTTCTTT.

This clonotype was counted ten times or more. V gene TRBV4-2 combines with J gene TRBJ1-3; D call uncertain. Trimming took 0 bases from V and 2 from J, leaving 8 bases between them. The germline V gene encodes CDR1 LGHNA and CDR2 YNFKEQ. The CDR3 runs to 15 residues. The CDR3 here is CASSQETAPGNTIYF. The CDR3 DNA sequence: TGTGCCAGCAGCCAAGAGACGGCACCTGGAAACACCATATATTTT.

This clonotype appeared many times. The chain combines TRBV6-5 with TRBJ2-7; TRBD2 aligns across 10 bases. V trimming: 0 bases; J trimming: 2 bases; junction bases outside the gene matches: 1. The CDR3 covers 15 residues. CDR1 is MNHEY and CDR2 is SVGAGI in the germline V gene. CDR3 sequence: CASSYSLAGAYEQYF. Written as DNA, the CDR3 is TGTGCCAGCAGTTACTCCCTAGCGGGAGCCTACGAGCAGTACTTC.

This clonotype was detected ten times or more. This chain joins TRBV12-3 or TRBV12-4 and TRBJ2-3; 7 bases map to TRBD2. V shed 2 bases and J 12 bases; nucleotides not matched to a gene: 14. The CDR3 consists of 15 residues. The CDR3 nucleotides are TGTGCCAGCAGTTTAAGTGGCCGGGGAGGGGCAAATCAGTATTTT. The encoded protein is CASSLSGRGGANQYF.

This clonotype was seen ten or more times. The CDR3 region is CASSNGQAYGYTF. CDR3 DNA sequence: TGTGCCAGCAGCAACGGACAGGCCTATGGCTACACCTTC. The chain carries TRBV6-2 or TRBV6-3 and TRBJ1-2; 7 bases align to TRBD1. The CDR3 consists of 13 residues. Germline V gene data show CDR1 as MNHEY and CDR2 as SVGEGT. V trimming: 6 bases; J trimming: 4 bases; junction bases outside the gene matches: 5.

The chain couples TRBV3-1 to TRBJ2-7; D tentatively fits TRBD1 or TRBD2 (6 bases each). V lost 8 bases, J lost 3 bases, and 17 bases lay in between. This CDR3 spans 14 amino acids. Germline CDR1 and CDR2: LGHDT and YNNKEL (reference sequence). The CDR3 spells CASAVVGGSYEQYF. CDR3 coding DNA: TGTGCCAGCGCCGTCGTGGGGGGCAGCTACGAGCAGTACTTC.

The chain uses TRBV10-3 and TRBJ1-1; 9 bases fit TRBD1. The V and J ends lost 4 bases and 3 bases, in that order; junction bases with no gene match: 3. This CDR3 has 14 amino acids. Germline values: CDR1 ENHRY, CDR2 SYGVKD. CDR3 sequence: CAISADRGDTEAFF. CDR3 coding DNA: TGTGCCATCAGTGCGGACAGGGGCGACACTGAAGCTTTCTTT.

This clonotype occurred many times. The chain links TRBV5-5 to TRBJ2-1; 11 bases agree with TRBD1. The V gene end was trimmed by 3 bases and the J gene end by 10 bases; junction bases not matched to a gene: 0. CDR1 is SGHKS and CDR2 is YYEKEE in the germline V gene (reference sequence). The CDR3 runs to 12 residues. The CDR3 sequence is CASSWDRGEQFF. DNA for the CDR3: TGTGCCAGCAGCTGGGACAGGGGGGAGCAGTTCTTC.

This clonotype was counted between two and nine times. The V and J genes are TRBV28 and TRBJ2-7; no clear D. This CDR3 contains 12 residues. The germline V gene encodes CDR1 MDHEN and CDR2 SYDVKM. V was shortened by 6 bases and J by 4 bases, with 10 bases between the two germline ends. CDR3 protein: CASSTTAYEQYF. The CDR3 DNA is TGTGCCAGCAGCACGACCGCGTACGAGCAGTACTTC.

This clonotype was recorded only once. This chain uses TRBV3-2 with TRBJ1-2. TRBV3-2 is annotated as a pseudogene. The length of the CDR3 is 11 residues. The CDR3 DNA reads TGTGCCAGCAGCCCAAGGAGTGGCTACACCTTC. Protein product: CASSPRSGYTF.

This clonotype was recorded a few times. The CDR3 bases are TGTGCCAGCAGTTGGGGGGGCATGACTAGCGGGTCCTACAATGAGCAGTTCTTC. Amino acids: CASSWGGMTSGSYNEQFF. This chain uses TRBV11-2 with TRBJ2-1; 10 bases match TRBD2. Germline V lookup: CDR1 SGHAT, CDR2 FQNNGV. V lost 6 bases and J lost 1; bases outside the gene matches: 12. The CDR3 consists of 18 residues.

Many counts were recorded for this clonotype. The V gene is TRBV30, the J gene TRBJ2-1, with 15 nucleotides matching TRBD2. Germline V gene sequence: CDR1 GTSNPN, CDR2 SVGIG (reference sequence). The CDR3 spans 14 residues. V lost 5 bases, J lost 6 bases, and 2 bases stayed unmatched. The CDR3 region is CAWLGLAGGNEQFF. The CDR3 region has the DNA TGTGCCTGGTTGGGACTAGCGGGAGGCAATGAGCAGTTCTTC. The full variable domain, rest sourced from reference TRBV30 and TRBJ2-1, is SQTIHQWPATLVQPVGSPLSLECTVEGTSNPNLYWYRQAAGRGLQLLFYSVGIGQISSEVPQNLSASRPQDRQFILSSKKLLLSDSGFYLCAWLGLAGGNEQFFGPGTRLTVL.

This chain links TRBV11-3 with TRBJ2-1; D may correspond to TRBD1 or TRBD2 (5 bases each). The V gene's germline CDR1 is SGHNT and CDR2 YENEEA. V lost 5 bases, J lost 0 bases, and 11 bases lay in between. This CDR3 spans 15 amino acids. CDR3 bases: TGTGCCAGCAGCGCTATGGGACCCTCCTACAATGAGCAGTTCTTC. As protein: CASSAMGPSYNEQFF.

The gene calls are TRBV6-2 or TRBV6-3 and TRBJ2-7; tentative D call: TRBD2 (8 bases). From germline, CDR1 is MNHEY and CDR2 SVGEGT. Trimming took 7 bases from V and 0 from J, leaving 16 bases between them. The CDR3 extends over 15 amino acids. Here the CDR3 DNA reads TGTGCCAGCACTCGCGGGGGGACAGCCTCCTACGAGCAGTACTTC. It translates to CASTRGGTASYEQYF.

Ten or more counts support this clonotype. The V call is TRBV11-2, the J call TRBJ1-2, with D possibly matching TRBD1 (6 bases). CDR1 and CDR2 (germline): SGHAT, FQNNGV. The V gene lost 2 bases and the J gene lost 6 bases, with 7 bases spanning the gap. This CDR3 is 12 amino acids long. The CDR3, as DNA: TGTGCCAGCAGCTTATCAGGGGATGGCTACACCTTC. Its protein product is CASSLSGDGYTF. The full variable domain, completed using reference TRBV11-2 and TRBJ1-2, is EAGVAQSPRYKIIEKRQSVAFWCNPISGHATLYWYQQILGQGPKLLIQFQNNGVVDDSQLPKDRFSAERLKGVDSTLKIQPAKLEDSAVYLCASSLSGDGYTFGSGTRLTVV.

This clonotype was observed at least ten times. CDR3 nucleotides: TGTGCCAGCAGAGCCGGGACAGGCACAGATACGCAGTATTTT. Its protein is CASRAGTGTDTQYF. The chain carries TRBV4-2 and TRBJ2-3, with TRBD1 identical over 7 bases. The germline CDR1 and CDR2 sequences are LGHNA and YNFKEQ. V lost 6 bases and J lost 1; bases outside the gene matches: 4. The CDR3 totals 14 residues.

About this clonotype itself: A clone one base away is much larger, so this may be a read error. The rearrangement uses TRBV3-1 and TRBJ1-3; D not certain. In germline, CDR1 is LGHDT, CDR2 YNNKEL (reference sequence). This CDR3 has 15 amino acids. The CDR3 is CAGSKSGVDGNTIYF. The CDR3 nucleotides read TGTGCCGGCAGCAAATCCGGTGTGGATGGAAACACCATATATTTT.

Relative to its sample, this clonotype is medium-sized. The V and J genes are TRBV24-1 and TRBJ2-7, with D maybe TRBD2 (6 bases). Trimming pared 9 bases from V and 2 bases from J, leaving 22 bases between. Germline CDR1 KGHDR, CDR2 SFDVKD. The CDR3 is 16 amino acids. CDR3 loop: CATSSFSGATPYEQYF. CDR3 nucleotide sequence: TGTGCCACCTCGAGTTTTAGCGGAGCCACTCCCTACGAGCAGTACTTC.

This clonotype was seen many times. V and J are TRBV20-1 and TRBJ2-7; tentatively, D is TRBD2 (5 bases). Germline loops: CDR1 DFQATT, CDR2 SNEGSKA (reference sequence). V lost 0 bases and J lost 2, with 8 bases in between. This CDR3 has 13 residues. The CDR3 DNA reads TGCAGTGCTAGAGACGGGGATACCTACGAGCAGTACTTC. Protein: CSARDGDTYEQYF.

This clonotype counts as medium-sized (0.01 to 0.1%). The chain couples TRBV5-1 to TRBJ2-1, with D perhaps matching TRBD2 (6 bases). CDR1 is SGHRS, CDR2 YFSETQ, per germline. V was shortened by 4 bases and J by 1 base, with 12 bases between the two germline ends. The CDR3 extends over 15 amino acids. The CDR3 nucleotides are TGCGCCAGCAGCCCCAGCGGGCTTTCCTACAATGAGCAGTTCTTC. Protein: CASSPSGLSYNEQFF.